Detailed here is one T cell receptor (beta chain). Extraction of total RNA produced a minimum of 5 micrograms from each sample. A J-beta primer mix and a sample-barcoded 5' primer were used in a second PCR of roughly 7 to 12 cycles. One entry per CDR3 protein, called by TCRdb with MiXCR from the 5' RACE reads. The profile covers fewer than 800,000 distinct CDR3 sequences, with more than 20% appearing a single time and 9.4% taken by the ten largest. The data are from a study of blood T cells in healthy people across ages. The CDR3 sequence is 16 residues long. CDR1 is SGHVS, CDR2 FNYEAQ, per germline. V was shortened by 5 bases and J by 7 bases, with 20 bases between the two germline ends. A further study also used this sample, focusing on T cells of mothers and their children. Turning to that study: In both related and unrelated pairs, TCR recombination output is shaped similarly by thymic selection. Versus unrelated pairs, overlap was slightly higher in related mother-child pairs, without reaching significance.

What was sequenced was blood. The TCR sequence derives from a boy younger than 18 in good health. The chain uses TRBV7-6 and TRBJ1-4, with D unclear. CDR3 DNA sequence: TGTGCCAGCAGCGGAAAACCATCCGGGGAGGGTGAAAAACTGTTTTTT. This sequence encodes CASSGKPSGEGEKLFF.